The rows below give T cell receptor beta chains drawn from one sample of a study of control samples from healthy donors and cancer patients. Only in-frame clones appear in the TCRdb table, and some are missing; sequencing was by immunoSEQ multiplex PCR. The sample has roughly 130,000 clones, over 85% seen once; the top ten hold roughly 4%. Sequenced input: blood. These receptors were collected from a man aged 25 to 40 in good health. CDR3s include the opening cysteine and the closing phenylalanine or tryptophan. Each record gives: V gene, J gene, clone size, D gene, CDR3 protein, CDR3 DNA. The D gene is left open where the match is weak. A row's size may be missing; if present it is once, few, many or a size class.

>TRBV7-2|TRBJ2-7|-|-
CASSLASSYEQYF
TGTGCCAGCAGCTTAGCGTCAAGTTACGAGCAGTACTTC
>TRBV6-2/TRBV6-3|TRBJ1-5|-|-
CASSLVDLFNQPQHF
TGTGCCAGCAGTTTGGTTGATTTGTTCAATCAGCCCCAGCATTTT
>TRBV6-5|TRBJ1-6|-|-
CASSRRPVGGSPLHF
TGTGCCAGCAGCCGACGCCCGGTGGGGGGTTCACCCCTCCACTTT
>TRBV2|TRBJ2-3|-|TRBD1
CASSARSNTGVAQYF
TGTGCCAGCAGTGCAAGATCTAATACAGGGGTAGCGCAGTATTTT
>TRBV7-9|TRBJ1-2|few|-
CASSLDRATGYTF
TGTGCCAGCAGCTTAGACAGGGCTACGGGCTACACCTTC
>TRBV29-1|TRBJ2-5|-|TRBD2
CSVRERGGRETQYF
TGCAGCGTACGAGAGCGGGGGGGCCGCGAGACCCAGTACTTC
>TRBV4-3|TRBJ1-1|-|-
CASSQGVGTEAFF
TGCGCCAGCAGCCAGGGGGTAGGGACTGAAGCTTTCTTT
>TRBV11-2|TRBJ2-1|-|-
CASSLAGGGRSYNEQFF
TGTGCCAGCAGCTTAGCAGGGGGGGGTCGCTCCTACAATGAGCAGTTCTTC
>TRBV3-1/TRBV3-2|TRBJ2-1|-|-
CASSQRYNEQFF
TGTGCCAGCAGCCAGAGGTACAATGAGCAGTTCTTC
>TRBV7-9|TRBJ2-5|-|-
CASSLSSIVGETQYF
TGTGCCAGCAGCCTCTCGAGCATAGTCGGCGAGACCCAGTACTTC
>TRBV5-1|TRBJ1-2|-|TRBD1
CASSLGDRAYGYTF
TGCGCCAGCAGCTTGGGGGACAGGGCCTATGGCTACACCTTC
>TRBV5-1|TRBJ2-2|-|TRBD2
CASSLTSGGPGELFF
TGCGCCAGCAGCTTGACTAGCGGGGGCCCCGGGGAGCTGTTTTTT
>TRBV12-5|TRBJ1-2|-|TRBD1
CASGLTTGNYGYTF
TGTGCTAGTGGTTTGACGACAGGGAACTATGGCTACACCTTC
>TRBV5-5|TRBJ1-1|-|TRBD1
CASSKGQGLDTEAFF
TGTGCCAGCAGCAAGGGACAGGGCTTAGACACTGAAGCTTTCTTT
>TRBV3-1/TRBV3-2|TRBJ1-3|-|TRBD1
CASSQDPGQGPGNTIYF
TGTGCCAGCAGCCAAGATCCCGGACAGGGCCCTGGAAACACCATATATTTT
>TRBV18|TRBJ2-2|-|TRBD1
CASSSGTGTTGELFF
TGTGCCAGCTCGTCCGGGACAGGTACCACCGGGGAGCTGTTTTTT
>TRBV19|TRBJ2-3|-|-
CASRRNQVSTDTQYF
TGTGCCAGTAGAAGAAATCAGGTTAGCACAGATACGCAGTATTTT
>TRBV6-5|TRBJ1-5|-|-
CASSYGGSQPQHF
TGTGCCAGCAGTTACGGGGGCAGTCAGCCCCAGCATTTT
>TRBV30|TRBJ1-3|-|-
CAWSVWSSGNTIYF
TGTGCCTGGAGTGTCTGGAGCTCTGGAAACACCATATATTTT
>TRBV7-2|TRBJ1-2|-|-
CASSLDSLSYGYTF
TGTGCCAGCAGCTTAGACAGCCTGAGTTATGGCTACACCTTC
>TRBV9|TRBJ2-1|-|-
CASSPIPGSEQFF
TGTGCCAGCAGCCCCATTCCCGGTTCTGAGCAGTTCTTC
>TRBV30|TRBJ1-4|-|-
CAWSLGQGTTNEKLFF
TGTGCCTGGAGTTTGGGGCAGGGGACAACTAATGAAAAACTGTTTTTT
>TRBV5-1|TRBJ1-3|-|-
CASSSGRDSYPTIYF
TGCGCCAGCAGCTCGGGCAGGGACTCCTATCCCACCATATATTTT
>TRBV3-1/TRBV3-2|TRBJ1-3|-|-
CASSLDYRVGGNTIYF
TGTGCCAGCAGCCTCGATTACAGGGTAGGTGGAAACACCATATATTTT
>TRBV20-1|TRBJ2-1|-|TRBD2
CSASGLAGDNEQFF
TGCAGTGCTAGTGGACTAGCGGGGGACAATGAGCAGTTCTTC
>TRBV4-3|TRBJ1-2|-|TRBD1
CASSLGQGGNYGYTF
TGCGCCAGCAGCCTGGGACAGGGAGGAAACTATGGCTACACCTTC
>TRBV4-3|TRBJ2-7|once|TRBD2
CASSRILAGTYEQYF
TGCGCCAGCAGCCGTATACTAGCGGGGACCTACGAGCAGTACTTC
>TRBV28|TRBJ2-7|-|-
CASSWNRGGAGGEQYF
TGTGCCAGCAGTTGGAACAGAGGGGGCGCGGGAGGCGAGCAGTACTTC
>TRBV7-2|TRBJ1-3|-|TRBD1
CASSLWGQGADTIYF
TGTGCCAGCAGCTTATGGGGGCAGGGGGCAGACACCATATATTTT
>TRBV19|TRBJ2-6|-|-
CASSPVFRGIGANVLTF
TGTGCCAGTAGCCCTGTATTTAGGGGGATTGGGGCCAACGTCCTGACTTTC
>TRBV7-9|TRBJ2-7|-|-
CASSMQGLSEQYF
TGTGCCAGCAGTATGCAGGGTTTGAGCGAGCAGTACTTC
>TRBV6-5|TRBJ2-3|-|TRBD1
CASRLTGTGGDTQYF
TGTGCCAGCAGACTTACCGGGACAGGGGGTGATACGCAGTATTTT
>TRBV19|TRBJ1-5|-|-
CASSIEQFNSNQPQHF
TGTGCCAGTAGTATAGAACAGTTTAATAGCAATCAGCCCCAGCATTTT
>TRBV11-3|TRBJ2-7|-|-
CASSWGRGYEQYF
TGTGCCAGCAGCTGGGGACGGGGGTACGAGCAGTACTTC
>TRBV29-1|TRBJ2-2|-|TRBD2
CSVGTSGNTGELFF
TGCAGCGTGGGGACTAGCGGGAACACCGGGGAGCTGTTTTTT
>TRBV5-1|TRBJ2-5|-|TRBD1
CASSGGTGGETQYF
TGCGCCAGCAGCGGAGGGACAGGGGGAGAGACCCAGTACTTC
>TRBV7-9|TRBJ1-1|-|-
CASSKQGFGVTEAFF
TGTGCCAGCAGCAAGCAGGGGTTTGGAGTCACTGAAGCTTTCTTT
>TRBV7-2|TRBJ1-2|-|-
CASSLGTSGYGYTF
TGTGCCAGCAGCTTGGGCACCTCGGGCTATGGCTACACCTTC
>TRBV27|TRBJ2-7|-|-
CASSFAGRVESYEQYF
TGTGCCAGCAGTTTCGCGGGCAGGGTTGAATCCTACGAGCAGTACTTC
>TRBV28|TRBJ1-5|once|-
CASSFTHIRYSNQPQHF
TGTGCCAGCAGTTTTACCCACATCCGTTATAGCAATCAGCCCCAGCATTTT
>TRBV7-9|TRBJ2-1|-|-
CASSINEQFF
TGTGCCAGCAGCATCAATGAGCAGTTCTTC
>TRBV5-6|TRBJ2-1|-|-
CASSSGLGATYNEQFF
TGTGCCAGCAGCTCGGGCCTGGGGGCCACCTACAATGAGCAGTTCTTC
>TRBV27|TRBJ1-6|-|-
CASSSLDSPLHF
TGTGCCAGCAGTTCCCTCGACTCACCCCTCCACTTT
>TRBV19|TRBJ1-1|-|-
CASSMEGASMNTEAFF
TGTGCCAGTAGTATGGAAGGGGCGTCTATGAACACTGAAGCTTTCTTT